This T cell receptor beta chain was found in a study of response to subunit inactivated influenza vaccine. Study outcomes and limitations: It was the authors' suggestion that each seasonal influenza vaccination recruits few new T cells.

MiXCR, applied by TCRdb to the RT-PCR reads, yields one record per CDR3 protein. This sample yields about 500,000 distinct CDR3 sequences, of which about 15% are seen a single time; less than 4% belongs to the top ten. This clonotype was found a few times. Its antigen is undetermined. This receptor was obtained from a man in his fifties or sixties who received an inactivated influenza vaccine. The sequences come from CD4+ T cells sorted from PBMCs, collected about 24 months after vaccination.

CDR3 region: CASGFGTGPYNEQFF. The CDR3 coding sequence is TGTGCTAGTGGTTTTGGGACAGGACCCTACAATGAGCAGTTCTTC. V usage is TRBV12-5 and J usage is TRBJ2-1, with 8 bases matching TRBD1. Germline CDR1 LGHNT, CDR2 FRNRAP. J was trimmed by 2 bases and V by 3 bases; bases with no gene match: 3. There are 15 residues in the CDR3.